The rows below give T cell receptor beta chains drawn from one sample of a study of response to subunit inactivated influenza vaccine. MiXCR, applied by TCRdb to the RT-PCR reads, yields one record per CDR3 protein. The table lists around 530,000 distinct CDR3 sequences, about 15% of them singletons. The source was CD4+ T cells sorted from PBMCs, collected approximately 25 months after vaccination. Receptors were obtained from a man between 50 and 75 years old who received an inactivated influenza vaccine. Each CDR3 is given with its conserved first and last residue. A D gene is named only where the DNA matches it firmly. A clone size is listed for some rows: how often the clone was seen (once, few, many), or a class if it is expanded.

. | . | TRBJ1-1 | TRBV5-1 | CASSLAGTLSEAFF | TGCGCCAGCAGCTTGGCCGGGACTCTGTCTGAAGCTTTCTTT
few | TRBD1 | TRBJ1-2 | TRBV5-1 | CASSSGQINYGYTF | TGCGCCAGCAGCTCGGGACAGATCAACTATGGCTACACCTTC
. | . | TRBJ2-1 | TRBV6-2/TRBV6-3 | CASSYQLALPLYNEQFF | TGTGCCAGCAGTTACCAACTAGCCCTGCCCCTTTACAATGAGCAGTTCTTC
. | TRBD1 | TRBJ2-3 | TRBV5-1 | CASGGKGAPDTQYF | TGCGCCAGTGGAGGAAAGGGGGCCCCAGATACGCAGTATTTT
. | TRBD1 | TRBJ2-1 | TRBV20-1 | CSARDPGQGIHEQFF | TGCAGTGCTAGAGATCCAGGACAGGGTATTCATGAGCAGTTCTTC
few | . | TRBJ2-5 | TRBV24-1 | CATSETGRGIDETQYF | TGTGCCACCAGTGAAACAGGGAGGGGAATTGATGAGACCCAGTACTTC
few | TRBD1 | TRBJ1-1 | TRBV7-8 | CASSIRTGRQSMNTEAFF | TGTGCCAGCAGCATAAGGACAGGGAGGCAATCAATGAACACTGAAGCTTTCTTT
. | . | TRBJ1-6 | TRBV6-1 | CAMRVGTNNSPLHF | TGTGCCATGAGGGTGGGGACGAATAATTCACCCCTCCACTTT
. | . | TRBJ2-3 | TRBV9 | CASSPQGGLTDTQYF | TGTGCCAGCAGCCCCCAGGGGGGCCTCACAGATACGCAGTATTTT
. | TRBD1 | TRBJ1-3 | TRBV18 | CASALTGAGGNTIYF | TGTGCCAGCGCCCTGACAGGGGCGGGAGGAAACACCATATATTTT
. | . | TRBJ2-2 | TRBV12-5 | CASGLVRGGTGELFF | TGTGCTAGTGGTTTGGTAAGGGGAGGCACCGGGGAGCTGTTTTTT
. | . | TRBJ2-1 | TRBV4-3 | CASSQGRDLHNEQFF | TGCGCCAGCAGCCAGGGCCGGGACTTACACAATGAGCAGTTCTTC
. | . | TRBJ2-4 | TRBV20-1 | CSARDSRGGNIQYF | TGCAGTGCTAGAGATTCCAGGGGTGGGAACATTCAGTACTTC
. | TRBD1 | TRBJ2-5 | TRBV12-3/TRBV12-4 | CASSPRTGPETQYF | TGTGCCAGCAGTCCCCGGACAGGGCCCGAGACCCAGTACTTC
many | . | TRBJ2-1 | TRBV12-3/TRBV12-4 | CASSLRGSSYNEQFF | TGTGCCAGCAGTTTAAGGGGCAGCTCCTACAATGAGCAGTTCTTC
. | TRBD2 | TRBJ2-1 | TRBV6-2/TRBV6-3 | CASSGLAGENYNEQFF | TGTGCCAGCAGTGGTTTAGCGGGAGAAAACTACAATGAGCAGTTCTTC
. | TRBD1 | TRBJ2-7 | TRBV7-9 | CASSFSGTVWYEQYF | TGTGCCAGCAGCTTTTCTGGGACAGTCTGGTACGAGCAGTACTTC
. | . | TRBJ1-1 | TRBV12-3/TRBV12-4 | CASSLVSGMGTEAFF | TGTGCCAGCAGTTTAGTTTCAGGGATGGGCACTGAAGCTTTCTTT
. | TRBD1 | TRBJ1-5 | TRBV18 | CASSRGTGINQPQHF | TGTGCCAGCTCACGGGGGACAGGGATCAATCAGCCCCAGCATTTT
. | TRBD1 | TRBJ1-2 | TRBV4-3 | CASSQEGTGRVGYTF | TGCGCCAGCAGCCAAGAAGGGACAGGGCGTGTTGGCTACACCTTC
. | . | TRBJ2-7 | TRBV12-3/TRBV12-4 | CASTQGTHEQYF | TGTGCCAGCACCCAGGGCACCCACGAGCAGTACTTC
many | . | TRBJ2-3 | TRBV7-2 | CASSKGTTDTQYF | TGTGCCAGCAGCAAAGGGACCACAGATACGCAGTATTTT
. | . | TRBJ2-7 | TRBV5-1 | CASSLAGSYEQCF | TGCGCCAGCAGCTTGGCAGGGTCCTACGAGCAGTGCTTC
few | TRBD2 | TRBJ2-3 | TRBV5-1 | CASSLETSGGAPTDTQYF | TGCGCCAGCAGCTTGGAGACTAGCGGGGGGGCACCCACAGATACGCAGTATTTT
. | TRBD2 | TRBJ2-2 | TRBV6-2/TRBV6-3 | CASRRLATNTGELFF | TGTGCCAGCAGGAGACTAGCGACGAACACCGGGGAGCTGTTTTTT
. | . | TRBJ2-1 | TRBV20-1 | CSARVGGHYNEQFF | TGCAGTGCTAGAGTGGGGGGTCACTACAATGAGCAGTTCTTC
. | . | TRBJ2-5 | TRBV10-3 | CAISRDTYQETQYF | TGTGCCATCAGCCGGGACACCTACCAAGAGACCCAGTACTTC
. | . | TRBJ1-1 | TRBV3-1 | CASSLSGARTEAFF | TGTGCCAGCAGCCTCTCCGGGGCTCGGACTGAAGCTTTCTTT
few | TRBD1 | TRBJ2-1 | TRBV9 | CASSPRTGGSYNEQFF | TGTGCCAGCAGCCCGCGGACAGGGGGCTCCTACAATGAGCAGTTCTTC
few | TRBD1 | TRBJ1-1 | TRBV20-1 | CSAKPGGIEAFF | TGCAGTGCTAAACCAGGGGGGATTGAAGCTTTCTTT
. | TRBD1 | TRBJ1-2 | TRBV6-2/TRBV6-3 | CASSYFGGQGGNYGYTF | TGTGCCAGCAGTTACTTCGGGGGACAGGGGGGCAACTATGGCTACACCTTC
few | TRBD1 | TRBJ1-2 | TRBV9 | CASSVRDSLNYGYTF | TGTGCCAGCAGCGTGAGGGACAGCCTTAACTATGGCTACACCTTC
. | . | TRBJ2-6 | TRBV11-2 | CASSLPGRGSSGANVLTF | TGTGCCAGCAGCCTTCCGGGACGGGGATCCTCTGGGGCCAACGTCCTGACTTTC
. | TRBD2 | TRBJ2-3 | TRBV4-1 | CASSLTTSATTDTQYF | TGCGCCAGCAGCCTAACAACTAGCGCTACCACAGATACGCAGTATTTT
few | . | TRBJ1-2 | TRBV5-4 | CASSLDVFGYTF | TGTGCCAGCAGCTTGGACGTTTTTGGCTACACCTTC
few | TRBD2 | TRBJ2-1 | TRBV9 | CASSVEGGSDEQFF | TGTGCCAGCAGCGTAGAGGGCGGGAGCGATGAGCAGTTCTTC
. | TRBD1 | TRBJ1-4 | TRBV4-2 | CASSQLGTGGEKLFF | TGTGCCAGCAGCCAGCTCGGGACAGGGGGTGAAAAACTGTTTTTT
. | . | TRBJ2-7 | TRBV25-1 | CASSPSPGKDNTYEQYF | TGTGCCAGCAGTCCCTCCCCGGGTAAAGATAACACCTACGAGCAGTACTTC
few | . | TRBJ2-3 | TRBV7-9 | CASSYPPKDTQYF | TGTGCCAGCAGCTACCCACCCAAAGATACGCAGTATTTT
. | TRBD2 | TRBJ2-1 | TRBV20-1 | CSANLPGLASNEQFF | TGCAGTGCTAATCTCCCGGGACTAGCCTCAAATGAGCAGTTCTTC
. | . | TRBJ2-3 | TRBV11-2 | CASSGMTSTDTQYF | TGTGCCAGCAGCGGGATGACTAGCACAGATACGCAGTATTTT
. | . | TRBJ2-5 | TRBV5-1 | CASSKQGNQETQYF | TGCGCCAGCAGTAAACAGGGCAACCAAGAGACCCAGTACTTC
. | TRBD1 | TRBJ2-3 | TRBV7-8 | CASSFWRFRTGAEDTQYF | TGTGCCAGCAGCTTTTGGCGCTTTAGGACAGGGGCGGAAGATACGCAGTATTTT
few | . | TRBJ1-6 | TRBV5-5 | CASNHDAGVRSPLHF | TGTGCCAGCAACCATGATGCCGGGGTGAGGTCACCCCTCCACTTT